The 9 T cell receptor beta chains presented below share a single source sample, sequenced in a study of cytomegalovirus exposure and HLA in healthy donors. The data were produced by immunoSEQ multiplex PCR, yet TCRdb's version contains in-frame clones alone and is incomplete. The sample has over 200,000 clones; roughly 91% are singletons. Source material: PBMCs. These receptors were taken from a young woman in good health and CMV-seropositive.

J is TRBJ1-4 and V is TRBV7-9; D perhaps matches TRBD1 (5 bases). The germline CDR1 and CDR2 sequences are SEHNR and FQNEAQ (reference sequence). Trimming removed 4 bases at V and 3 bases at J, with 12 bases between. The length of the CDR3 is 15 residues. CDR3 in amino acids: CASSSTGGSNEKLFF. CDR3 nucleotide sequence: TGTGCCAGCAGCTCTACGGGGGGTTCTAATGAAAAACTGTTTTTT.

This clone has only a few counts. The genes are TRBV11-1 and TRBJ2-1; the D gene is possibly TRBD1 (6 bases). This CDR3 comprises 12 residues. Germline assignment: CDR1 SGHAT and CDR2 FQDESV (reference sequence). The ends were cut back, 4 bases at V and 7 bases at J, with 8 bases in the middle. CDR3 sequence reads: CASSSQGNEQFF. The CDR3 region has the DNA TGTGCCAGCAGCTCGCAGGGGAATGAGCAGTTCTTC.

This chain connects TRBV4-1 to TRBJ2-3; TRBD2 matches at 9 bases. The CDR3 contains 14 residues. Germline loops: CDR1 MGHRA, CDR2 YSYEKL. With V trimmed by 7 bases and J by 5 bases, 7 bases remained unmatched. The CDR3 nucleotides read TGCGCCAGCAAGCGGGAGGAGATGGGAGATACGCAGTATTTT. Its protein is CASKREEMGDTQYF.

V is TRBV7-8 and J is TRBJ2-7; 9 bases match TRBD1. The CDR3 is made up of 15 amino acids. The V and J ends lost 1 base and 2 bases, in that order; junction bases with no gene match: 3. The germline V gene has CDR1 SGHVS and CDR2 FQNEAQ. The CDR3 region has the DNA TGTGCCAGCAGCTTAGGGGGACAGGGAGCCTACGAGCAGTACTTC. Protein sequence: CASSLGGQGAYEQYF.

This clone was observed a single time. The gene calls are TRBV7-6 and TRBJ1-2, with 7 bases that match TRBD1. Germline V gives CDR1 SGHVS, CDR2 FNYEAQ. CDR3 length: 13 amino acids. J was trimmed by 6 bases and V by 2 bases; bases with no gene match: 3. This CDR3 is CASSLITGDGYTF. The CDR3 DNA reads TGTGCCAGCAGCTTAATTACAGGGGATGGCTACACCTTC. Variable domain in full (rest from reference TRBV7-6 and TRBJ1-2): GAGVSQSPRYKVTKRGQDVALRCDPISGHVSLYWYRQALGQGPEFLTYFNYEAQQDKSGLPNDRFSAERPEGSISTLTIQRTEQRDSAMYRCASSLITGDGYTFGSGTRLTVV.

The rearrangement joins TRBV7-8 to TRBJ2-2; no firm D call. V dropped 3 bases and J dropped 7 bases, with 12 bases sitting between them. Germline lookup yields CDR1 SGHVS and CDR2 FQNEAQ. The length of the CDR3 is 14 residues. CDR3 amino acids: CASSFITSGGELFF. CDR3 nucleotides: TGTGCCAGCAGCTTCATTACCTCGGGCGGGGAGCTGTTTTTT. The variable domain in full, with the rest retrieved from reference TRBV7-8 and TRBJ2-2, is GAGVSQSPRYKVAKRGQDVALRCDPISGHVSLFWYQQALGQGPEFLTYFQNEAQLDKSGLPSDRFFAERPEGSVSTLKIQRTQQEDSAVYLCASSFITSGGELFFGEGSRLTVL.

The chain carries TRBV6-1 and TRBJ2-1; tentatively, D is TRBD2 (7 bases). Germline CDR1 MNHNS, CDR2 SASEGT. Between the trimmed V and J ends, which lost 2 bases and 8 bases, there was a span of 16 bases. CDR3 length: 15 amino acids. CDR3 region: CASSEWPRGGDEQFF. Written as DNA, the CDR3 is TGTGCCAGCAGTGAATGGCCCAGGGGAGGGGATGAGCAGTTCTTC.

The V gene is TRBV5-4, the J gene TRBJ1-1, with D unresolved. The germline CDR1 and CDR2 sequences are SGHNT and YYREEE (reference sequence). The CDR3 sequence is 14 residues long. V dropped 7 bases and J dropped 3 bases, with 16 bases sitting between them. CDR3 in amino acids: CASGDNRPYTEAFF. CDR3 bases: TGTGCCAGCGGAGATAACCGGCCATACACTGAAGCTTTCTTT.

This clone was seen only once. The chain uses TRBV11-2 and TRBJ2-7; TRBD2 agrees at 13 bases. The V gene's germline CDR1 is SGHAT and CDR2 FQNNGV. Trimming took 5 bases from V and 0 from J; bases not matched to a gene: 13. CDR3 length: 19 amino acids. CDR3 in DNA: TGTGCCAGCAGCCCAAGACCAGGGACTAGCGGGACGCTCTCCTACGAGCAGTACTTC. It is translated as CASSPRPGTSGTLSYEQYF.